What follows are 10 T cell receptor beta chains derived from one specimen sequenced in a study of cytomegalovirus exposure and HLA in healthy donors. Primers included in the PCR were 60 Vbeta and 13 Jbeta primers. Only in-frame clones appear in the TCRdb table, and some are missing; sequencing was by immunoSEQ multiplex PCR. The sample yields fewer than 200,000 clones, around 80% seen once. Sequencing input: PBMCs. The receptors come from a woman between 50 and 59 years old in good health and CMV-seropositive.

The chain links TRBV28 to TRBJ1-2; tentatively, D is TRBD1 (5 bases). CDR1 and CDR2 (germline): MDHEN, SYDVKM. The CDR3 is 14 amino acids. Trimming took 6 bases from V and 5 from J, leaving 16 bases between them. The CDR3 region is CASSSGGEGYGYTF. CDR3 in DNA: TGTGCCAGCAGCTCCGGGGGGGAGGGGTATGGCTACACCTTC.

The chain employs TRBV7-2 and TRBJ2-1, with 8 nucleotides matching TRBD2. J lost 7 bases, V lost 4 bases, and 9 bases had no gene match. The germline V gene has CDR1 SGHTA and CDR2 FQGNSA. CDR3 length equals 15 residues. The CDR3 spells CASSSGLARKNEQFF. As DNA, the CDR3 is TGTGCCAGCAGCTCCGGACTAGCCCGGAAAAATGAGCAGTTCTTC.

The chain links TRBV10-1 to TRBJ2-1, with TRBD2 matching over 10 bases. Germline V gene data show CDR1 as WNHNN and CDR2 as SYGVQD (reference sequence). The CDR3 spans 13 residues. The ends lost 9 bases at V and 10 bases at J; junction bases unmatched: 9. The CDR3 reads CASTSGETGEQFF. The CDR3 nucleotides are TGCGCCAGTACTAGCGGGGAGACAGGAGAGCAGTTCTTC.

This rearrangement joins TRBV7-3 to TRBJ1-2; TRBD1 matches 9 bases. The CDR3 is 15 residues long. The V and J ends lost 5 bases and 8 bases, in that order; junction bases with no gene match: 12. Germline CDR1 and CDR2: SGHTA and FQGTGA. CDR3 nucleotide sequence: TGTGCCAGCAGCATGGGACAGGGTGGTTTTTTAGGCTACACCTTC. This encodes CASSMGQGGFLGYTF.

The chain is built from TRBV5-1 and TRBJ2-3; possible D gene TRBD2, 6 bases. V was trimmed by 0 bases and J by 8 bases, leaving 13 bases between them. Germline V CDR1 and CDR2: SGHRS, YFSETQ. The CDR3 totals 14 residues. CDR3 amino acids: CASSLGRGLVTQYF. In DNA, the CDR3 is TGCGCCAGCAGCTTGGGGAGGGGCCTGGTTACGCAGTATTTT.

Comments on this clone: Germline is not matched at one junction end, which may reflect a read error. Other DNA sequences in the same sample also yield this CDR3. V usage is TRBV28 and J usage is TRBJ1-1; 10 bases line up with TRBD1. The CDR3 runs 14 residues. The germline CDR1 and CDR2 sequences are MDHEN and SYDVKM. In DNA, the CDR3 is TGTGCCAGCAGTGAGGGGACAGGGGACACCGAAGCTTTCTTT. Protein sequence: CASSEGTGDTEAFF.

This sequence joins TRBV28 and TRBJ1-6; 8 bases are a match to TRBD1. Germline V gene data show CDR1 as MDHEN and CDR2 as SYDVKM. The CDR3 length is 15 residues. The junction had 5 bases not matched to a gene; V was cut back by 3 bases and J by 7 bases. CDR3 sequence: CASSLQGARNSPLHF. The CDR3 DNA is TGTGCCAGCAGTTTGCAGGGGGCGCGGAATTCACCCCTCCACTTT.

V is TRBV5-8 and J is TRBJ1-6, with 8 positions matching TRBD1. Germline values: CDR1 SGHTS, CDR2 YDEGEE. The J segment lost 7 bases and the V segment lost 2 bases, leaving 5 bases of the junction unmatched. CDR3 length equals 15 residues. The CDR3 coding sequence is TGTGCCAGCAGCTTACAGGGGGTTCAGAATTCACCCCTCCACTTT. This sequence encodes CASSLQGVQNSPLHF.

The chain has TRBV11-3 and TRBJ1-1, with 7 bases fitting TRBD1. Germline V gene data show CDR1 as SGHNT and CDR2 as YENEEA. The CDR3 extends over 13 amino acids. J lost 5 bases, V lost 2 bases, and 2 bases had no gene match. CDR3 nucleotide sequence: TGTGCCAGCAGCTTATACAGGGGAACTGAAGCTTTCTTT. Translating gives CASSLYRGTEAFF.

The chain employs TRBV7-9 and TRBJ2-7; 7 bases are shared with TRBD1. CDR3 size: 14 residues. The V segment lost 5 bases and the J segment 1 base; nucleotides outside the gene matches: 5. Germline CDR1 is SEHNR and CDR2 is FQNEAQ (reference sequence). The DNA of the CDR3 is TGTGCCAGCAGCCCTTCAGGGGGATCCTACGAGCAGTACTTC. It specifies CASSPSGGSYEQYF.